The rows below give T cell receptor beta chains drawn from one sample of a study of identical twins. One entry per CDR3 protein results from TCRdb running MiXCR on the 5' RACE reads. Found here are 200,000 to 250,000 distinct CDR3 sequences, more than 9% of them singletons; the top ten hold about 9.1%. The sequenced sample consisted of memory T cells sorted from blood. Source of these receptors: a man aged 45 to 65 in good health. Each CDR3 is given with its conserved first and last residue. The D gene is left open where the match is weak. Only some rows state a clone size, as once, few, many or a class for expanded clones.

TRBJ1-6 | NA | few | TRBV5-6 | CASSFRRTNSPLHF | TGTGCCAGCAGCTTTAGAAGAACCAATTCACCCCTCCACTTT
TRBJ1-1 | NA | many | TRBV3-1 | CASSSPAVHTEAFF | TGTGCCAGCAGCTCCCCGGCGGTCCACACTGAAGCTTTCTTT
TRBJ1-2 | TRBD1 | many | TRBV20-1 | CSASGGPNYGYTF | TGCAGTGCTTCAGGGGGACCTAACTATGGCTACACCTTC
TRBJ2-1 | NA | NA | TRBV13 | CASSLGGTAYNEQFF | TGTGCCAGCAGCTTAGGAGGGACGGCATACAATGAGCAGTTCTTC
TRBJ2-5 | NA | many | TRBV11-2 | CASSLAPGGGETQYF | TGTGCCAGCAGCTTAGCCCCAGGGGGGGGAGAGACCCAGTACTTC
TRBJ2-7 | NA | NA | TRBV28 | CASTNGGSEYEQYF | TGTGCCAGCACCAATGGGGGGTCGGAATACGAGCAGTACTTC
TRBJ2-5 | NA | few | TRBV4-1 | CASSQGTPRRRNKETQYF | TGCGCCAGCAGCCAGGGGACACCACGGAGGAGAAATAAAGAGACCCAGTACTTC
TRBJ1-5 | NA | many | TRBV20-1 | CSARESGAGFNQPQHF | TGCAGTGCCAGGGAGTCTGGGGCAGGTTTCAATCAGCCCCAGCATTTT
TRBJ2-7 | TRBD1 | many | TRBV5-1 | CASSLAGGDRGYEQYF | TGCGCCAGCAGCTTGGCCGGGGGGGACAGGGGCTACGAGCAGTACTTC
TRBJ1-2 | TRBD1 | NA | TRBV12-3/TRBV12-4 | CASSRTGNNYVYTF | TGTGCCAGCAGTAGGACAGGGAATAACTATGTCTACACCTTC
TRBJ2-1 | TRBD2 | many | TRBV7-9 | CASRPGLAGVGNEQFF | TGTGCCAGCAGACCAGGCCTAGCGGGAGTAGGCAATGAGCAGTTCTTC
TRBJ2-1 | NA | few | TRBV11-1 | CASSFGQGNYNEQFF | TGTGCCAGCAGCTTCGGGCAGGGTAATTACAATGAGCAGTTCTTC
TRBJ2-1 | NA | many | TRBV28 | CASDGLAYNEQFF | TGTGCCAGCGACGGACTGGCTTACAATGAGCAGTTCTTC
TRBJ2-1 | NA | few | TRBV7-9 | CASSLRLAEQFF | TGTGCCAGCAGCCTCCGGCTAGCTGAGCAGTTCTTC
TRBJ2-7 | NA | many | TRBV29-1 | CSVEDYYEQYF | TGCAGCGTTGAAGATTATTACGAGCAGTACTTC
TRBJ2-7 | TRBD1 | few | TRBV6-5 | CASSYVGQGAGEQYF | TGTGCCAGCAGTTACGTAGGACAGGGGGCAGGGGAGCAGTACTTC
TRBJ1-1 | NA | NA | TRBV27 | CASSLRVLNTEAFF | TGTGCCAGCAGTCTCCGGGTCTTAAACACTGAAGCTTTCTTT
TRBJ2-3 | TRBD2 | many | TRBV10-2 | CASSEASGPGNTQYF | TGCGCCAGCAGTGAGGCTAGCGGTCCCGGTAATACGCAGTATTTT
TRBJ1-4 | NA | NA | TRBV5-1 | CASSFGSTAPNEKLFF | TGCGCCAGCAGCTTTGGCTCGACAGCGCCTAATGAAAAACTGTTTTTT
TRBJ1-5 | NA | many | TRBV4-1 | CASSQAFSTQPQHF | TGCGCCAGCAGCCAAGCCTTTAGTACCCAGCCCCAGCATTTT
TRBJ2-7 | TRBD1 | NA | TRBV5-8 | CASSSRGRGAYEQYF | TGTGCCAGCAGCTCCAGGGGGCGAGGGGCCTACGAGCAGTACTTC
TRBJ2-1 | TRBD1 | few | TRBV20-1 | CSAHRGRLERGGVYNEQFF | TGCAGTGCTCACAGGGGGCGTTTGGAACGGGGAGGGGTTTACAATGAGCAGTTCTTC
TRBJ2-7 | TRBD1 | many | TRBV10-3 | CAISRGQGAQEQYF | TGTGCCATCAGTCGCGGACAGGGGGCTCAAGAGCAGTACTTC
TRBJ1-1 | TRBD1 | NA | TRBV6-1 | CASSVPGQGGEAFF | TGTGCCAGCAGCGTACCCGGACAGGGAGGGGAGGCTTTCTTT
TRBJ2-7 | TRBD2 | NA | TRBV6-1 | CASRTGLAGVEQYF | TGTGCCAGCAGGACGGGACTAGCGGGTGTCGAGCAGTACTTC
TRBJ2-7 | TRBD2 | many | TRBV7-9 | CASRLAGEGEQYF | TGTGCCAGCAGACTAGCGGGAGAAGGCGAGCAGTACTTC
TRBJ2-7 | TRBD2 | NA | TRBV20-1 | CSAFIGTSGAPGQQYF | TGCAGTGCTTTTATCGGGACTAGCGGGGCCCCCGGGCAGCAGTACTTC
TRBJ2-7 | TRBD2 | NA | TRBV12-3/TRBV12-4 | CASSRSPGGHEQYF | TGTGCCAGCAGTCGAAGTCCGGGGGGGCACGAGCAGTACTTC
TRBJ2-2 | NA | many | TRBV4-2 | CASSQVERELFF | TGTGCCAGCAGCCAAGTCGAGCGGGAGCTGTTTTTT
TRBJ2-3 | TRBD2 | few | TRBV19 | CASSNYLGTKVGGGTDTQYF | TGTGCCAGTAGTAACTACCTCGGGACTAAAGTTGGCGGCGGCACAGATACGCAGTATTTT
TRBJ1-6 | NA | many | TRBV28 | CASSFPGVPLHF | TGTGCCAGCAGTTTCCCGGGGGTTCCCCTCCACTTT
TRBJ2-1 | TRBD2 | NA | TRBV18 | CASSPPGVAGVMANEQFF | TGTGCCAGCTCACCACCGGGGGTAGCGGGAGTCATGGCCAATGAGCAGTTCTTC
TRBJ1-2 | NA | NA | TRBV18 | CASSPGTDQLSGYTF | TGTGCCAGCTCACCAGGGACGGACCAACTATCGGGCTACACCTTC
TRBJ2-5 | NA | NA | TRBV20-1 | CSARDTGQETQYF | TGCAGTGCTAGAGATACTGGGCAAGAGACCCAGTACTTC
TRBJ1-1 | NA | few | TRBV6-5 | CASSNQVNTEAFF | TGTGCCAGCAGTAACCAGGTTAACACTGAAGCTTTCTTT
TRBJ2-7 | NA | NA | TRBV11-2 | CASSPGSGGEQYF | TGTGCCAGCAGCCCTGGATCAGGCGGGGAGCAGTACTTC
TRBJ1-6 | NA | NA | TRBV11-2 | CASSFALVNSPLHF | TGTGCCAGCAGCTTCGCGCTGGTTAATTCACCCCTCCACTTT
TRBJ2-5 | NA | many | TRBV5-1 | CASSLEETQYF | TGCGCCAGCAGCTTGGAAGAGACCCAGTACTTC
TRBJ2-1 | TRBD2 | many | TRBV7-2 | CASSLLLAGVEQFF | TGTGCCAGCAGCTTACTCCTAGCGGGAGTTGAGCAGTTCTTC
TRBJ2-1 | NA | few | TRBV10-3 | CAISEAAVPEQFF | TGTGCCATCAGTGAGGCGGCAGTTCCCGAGCAGTTCTTC
TRBJ2-7 | NA | NA | TRBV27 | CASRGGVAISSYEQYF | TGTGCCAGCAGAGGAGGTGTTGCGATCAGCTCCTACGAGCAGTACTTC
TRBJ2-7 | TRBD2 | NA | TRBV2 | CASSVYGRSSYEQYF | TGTGCCAGCAGTGTTTACGGGAGGAGCTCCTACGAGCAGTACTTC